This T cell receptor (beta chain) was observed in a study of cytomegalovirus exposure and HLA in healthy donors. PCR employed 60 Vbeta and 13 Jbeta primers. Only in-frame clones appear in the TCRdb table, and some are missing; sequencing was by immunoSEQ multiplex PCR. The top ten hold approximately 11% of the sample, which has about 98,000 clones, more than 70% seen once. The clonotype was recovered from a young man in good health and CMV-seropositive. Sequenced sample: PBMCs.

CDR3 residues: CASSLSGGSLGTDTQYF. The CDR3 nucleotides are TGTGCCAGCAGCTTAAGCGGGGGATCCCTGGGCACAGATACGCAGTATTTT. This sequence joins TRBV13 and TRBJ2-3; 8 positions agree with TRBD2. This CDR3 contains 17 residues. Germline CDR1 PRHDT, CDR2 FYEKMQ (reference sequence). The trim removed 2 bases at V and 1 base at J, leaving 8 bases unmatched.